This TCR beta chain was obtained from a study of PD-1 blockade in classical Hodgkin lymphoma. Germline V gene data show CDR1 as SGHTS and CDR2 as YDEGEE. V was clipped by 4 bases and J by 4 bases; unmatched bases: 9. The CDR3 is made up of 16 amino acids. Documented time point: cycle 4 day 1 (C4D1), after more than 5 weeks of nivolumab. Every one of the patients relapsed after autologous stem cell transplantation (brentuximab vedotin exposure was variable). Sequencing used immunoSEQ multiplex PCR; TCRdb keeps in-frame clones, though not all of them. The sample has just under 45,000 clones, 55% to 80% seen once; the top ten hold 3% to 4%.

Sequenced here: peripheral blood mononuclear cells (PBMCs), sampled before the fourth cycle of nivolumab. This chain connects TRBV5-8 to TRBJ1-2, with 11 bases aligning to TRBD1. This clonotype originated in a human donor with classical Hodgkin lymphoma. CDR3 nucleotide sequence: TGTGCCAGCAGCATCCTGGGACAGGGGGTCGGCTATGGCTACACCTTC. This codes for CASSILGQGVGYGYTF.